The 27 T cell receptor beta chains reported below all come from one sample, sequenced in a study of cytomegalovirus exposure and HLA in healthy donors. The PCR was carried out with 60 Vbeta primers and 13 Jbeta primers. Libraries were prepared by immunoSEQ multiplex PCR; TCRdb keeps only in-frame clonotypes and omits some of them. Of some 100,000 clones in the sample, 79% are singletons; the top ten hold approximately 3.3%. The sample taken for sequencing was PBMCs. The source is a male donor in good health and CMV-seropositive.

The V and J genes are TRBV7-9 and TRBJ1-4; D might be TRBD1 (5 bases). Germline V gives CDR1 SEHNR, CDR2 FQNEAQ (reference sequence). The V end lost 5 bases, the J end lost 3 bases, and 13 bases lay between the germline ends. This CDR3 is built from 15 residues. CDR3 loop: CASSPGLGPNEKLFF. CDR3 bases: TGTGCCAGCAGCCCAGGGTTGGGGCCTAATGAAAAACTGTTTTTT.

CDR3 nucleotides: TGTGCCAGCAGTTTTGGCCGTACCTACGAGCAGTACTTC. Amino acid sequence: CASSFGRTYEQYF. V usage is TRBV27 and J usage is TRBJ2-7, with D hard to call. The germline V and J ends were trimmed by 3 bases and 2 bases, with 8 bases remaining between them. This CDR3 comprises 13 residues. Germline values: CDR1 MNHEY, CDR2 SMNVEV (reference sequence).

This clone turned up a few times. V usage is TRBV4-2 and J usage is TRBJ1-4; D gene unclear. V was shortened by 0 bases and J by 3 bases, with 11 bases between the two germline ends. The germline V gene encodes CDR1 LGHNA and CDR2 YNFKEQ. This CDR3 has 16 amino acids. This CDR3 is CASSQEGGTANEKLFF. DNA for the CDR3: TGTGCCAGCAGCCAAGAAGGAGGAACAGCTAATGAAAAACTGTTTTTT.

This clone was recorded only once. The chain couples TRBV9 to TRBJ1-1; D not certain. The CDR3 sequence is 15 residues long. Germline CDR1 reads SGDLS; CDR2 reads YYNGEE. Trimming cost V 2 bases and J 0 bases, with 11 bases left between them. The CDR3 DNA is TGTGCCAGCAGCGTCGCTGCGGCGATGAACACTGAAGCTTTCTTT. Translation gives CASSVAAAMNTEAFF.

This chain connects TRBV5-6 to TRBJ1-1; TRBD1 matches at 7 bases. V was clipped by 2 bases and J by 2 bases; unmatched bases: 6. The CDR3 totals 15 residues. Germline V CDR1 and CDR2: SGHDT, YYEEEE. The CDR3 region is CASSFIGGPNTEAFF. CDR3 nucleotides: TGTGCCAGCAGCTTTATAGGGGGCCCCAACACTGAAGCTTTCTTT.

This chain links TRBV9 with TRBJ2-2; D unresolved. The germline CDR1 and CDR2 sequences are SGDLS and YYNGEE. V was pared by 4 bases and J by 4 bases, with 5 bases between. The CDR3 is made up of 12 amino acids. Here the CDR3 DNA reads TGTGCCAGCAGCCCTACCACCGGGGAGCTGTTTTTT. Translation gives CASSPTTGELFF. Combining the CDR3 with reference TRBV9 and TRBJ2-2 gives the whole variable domain DSGVTQTPKHLITATGQRVTLRCSPRSGDLSVYWYQQSLDQGLQFLIQYYNGEERAKGNILERFSAQQFPDLHSELNLSSLELGDSALYFCASSPTTGELFFGEGSRLTVL.

CDR3 region: CASRQDGLNTGELFF. The CDR3 region has the DNA TGTGCCAGCCGGCAGGACGGACTGAACACCGGGGAGCTGTTTTTT. The chain joins TRBV6-5 to TRBJ2-2; TRBD2 might be the D (5 bases). In germline, CDR1 is MNHEY, CDR2 SVGAGI. Trimming took off 8 bases at V and 1 base at J, with 14 bases between the two ends. The CDR3 covers 15 residues.

The chain employs TRBV6-5 and TRBJ1-1; possibly TRBD1 for D (5 bases). CDR1 and CDR2 from the germline V gene are MNHEY and SVGAGI. Trimming cost V 5 bases and J 2 bases, with 9 bases left between them. The CDR3 totals 13 residues. CDR3: CASSPGFNTEAFF. DNA of the CDR3: TGTGCCAGCAGTCCAGGGTTCAACACTGAAGCTTTCTTT.

The sample holds a few counts of this clone. The chain recombines TRBV4-1 with TRBJ1-1; D unclear. The V gene lost 5 bases and the J gene lost 0 bases, with 10 bases spanning the gap. CDR1 is MGHRA, CDR2 YSYEKL, per germline. This CDR3 has 14 amino acids. The CDR3 nucleotides are TGCGCCAGCAGCGCCCTCGGGGTGAACACTGAAGCTTTCTTT. This codes for CASSALGVNTEAFF.

This rearrangement joins TRBV2 to TRBJ2-7, with 8 bases fitting TRBD2. The J segment lost 7 bases and the V segment lost 8 bases, leaving 7 bases of the junction unmatched. CDR3 length: 12 residues. Germline V CDR1 and CDR2: SNHLY, FYNNEI. The CDR3 coding sequence is TGTGCCAGCGGCGGGGGGTCGCGGGAGCAGTACTTC. Translated: CASGGGSREQYF. The full variable domain, its missing parts supplied by reference TRBV2 and TRBJ2-7, is EPEVTQTPSHQVTQMGQEVILRCVPISNHLYFYWYRQILGQKVEFLVSFYNNEISEKSEIFDDQFSVERPDGSNFTLKIRSTKLEDSAMYFCASGGGSREQYFGPGTRLTVT.

The chain recombines TRBV7-2 with TRBJ2-3; D is ambiguous. Trimming stripped 4 bases from V and 2 bases from J, with 7 bases between. The CDR3 totals 13 residues. The germline V gene encodes CDR1 SGHTA and CDR2 FQGNSA. The CDR3 reads CASSSQYTDTQYF. In nucleotides, the CDR3 is TGTGCCAGCAGCTCACAGTACACAGATACGCAGTATTTT.

The CDR3 coding sequence is TGTGCCATCACTCAGGGACAGGACTACGAGCAGTACTTC. As protein: CAITQGQDYEQYF. This sequence joins TRBV10-3 and TRBJ2-7, with 8 nucleotides matching TRBD1. This CDR3 region has 13 residues. J gave up 3 bases and V 7 bases, and 5 bases lay outside the gene matches. Germline loops: CDR1 ENHRY, CDR2 SYGVKD.

The rearrangement uses TRBV6-5 and TRBJ2-7; 10 positions agree with TRBD1. Germline CDR1 MNHEY, CDR2 SVGAGI. This CDR3 is built from 15 residues. V lost 6 bases, J lost 3 bases, and 8 bases stayed unmatched. The CDR3 reads CASSSPGQGHYEQYF. The CDR3 DNA is TGTGCCAGCAGCAGTCCGGGACAGGGGCACTACGAGCAGTACTTC.

The chain carries TRBV2 and TRBJ2-3; TRBD2 aligns across 10 bases. CDR3 length: 15 residues. Trimming cost V 5 bases and J 4 bases; bases outside gene matches: 6. In germline, CDR1 is SNHLY, CDR2 FYNNEI. The CDR3 sequence is CASSLGLAGADTQYF. In DNA, the CDR3 is TGTGCCAGCAGTCTGGGTCTAGCGGGGGCAGATACGCAGTATTTT.

The rearrangement uses TRBV4-1 and TRBJ2-3; 10 nucleotides agree with TRBD2. This CDR3 is 16 amino acids long. Germline V gene sequence: CDR1 MGHRA, CDR2 YSYEKL. V dropped 2 bases and J dropped 4; count of bases not matched to a gene: 6. Here the CDR3 DNA reads TGCGCCAGCAGCCAAAGGAGCCTAGCGGGGGCAGATACGCAGTATTTT. Protein product: CASSQRSLAGADTQYF.

This chain uses TRBV7-8 with TRBJ1-1, with 9 nucleotides matching TRBD1. Germline CDR1 is SGHVS and CDR2 is FQNEAQ. The CDR3 runs 15 residues. V was clipped by 4 bases and J by 11 bases; unmatched bases: 14. CDR3 nucleotides: TGTGCCAGCAGCTCCGACAGGGGGGGTCCTCGTGCGGCTTTCTTT. Amino acids: CASSSDRGGPRAAFF.

V is TRBV6-5 and J is TRBJ1-1; D possibly corresponds to TRBD1 (6 bases). The CDR3 spans 13 residues. Germline loops: CDR1 MNHEY, CDR2 SVGAGI. The germline V and J ends were trimmed by 6 bases and 4 bases, with 12 bases remaining between them. This CDR3 reads CASRLQGITEAFF. The CDR3 region has the DNA TGTGCCAGCAGATTACAGGGAATCACTGAAGCTTTCTTT.

The sample holds one count of this clone. The chain employs TRBV9 and TRBJ1-1; D is uncertain. The CDR3 contains 12 residues. Germline V gives CDR1 SGDLS, CDR2 YYNGEE. The V end was cut by 0 bases, the J end by 8 bases, with 8 bases between. The CDR3 DNA is TGTGCCAGCAGCGTAGGTGGAGCAGAAGCTTTCTTT. This encodes CASSVGGAEAFF.

The chain combines TRBV2 with TRBJ1-5, with D maybe TRBD1 (5 bases). Trimming left V 3 bases short and J 3 bases short, with 12 bases between. Germline CDR1 and CDR2: SNHLY and FYNNEI. The CDR3 is 15 residues long. The CDR3 nucleotides read TGTGCCAGCAGTGAGTGGGGGGGGTTCAATCAGCCCCAGCATTTT. This gives the protein CASSEWGGFNQPQHF.

This chain connects TRBV18 to TRBJ1-4, with 8 positions matching TRBD1. This CDR3 is 15 amino acids long. The ends lost 2 bases at V and 1 base at J; junction bases unmatched: 0. The germline CDR1 and CDR2 sequences are KGHSH and LQKENI. The CDR3 DNA sequence: TGTGCCAGCTCACCAGGACAGGGAACTAATGAAAAACTGTTTTTT. Amino acid sequence: CASSPGQGTNEKLFF.

The chain is built from TRBV6-5 and TRBJ1-1; D is uncertain. Trimming pared 7 bases from V and 5 bases from J, leaving 14 bases between. The CDR3 contains 13 residues. The germline gives CDR1 MNHEY, CDR2 SVGAGI. The CDR3 is CASTKPGNTEAFF. CDR3 in DNA: TGTGCCAGCACCAAGCCCGGGAATACTGAAGCTTTCTTT.

The V and J genes are TRBV5-4 and TRBJ1-6; tentative D call: TRBD1 (5 bases). The CDR3 is made up of 15 amino acids. In germline, CDR1 is SGHNT, CDR2 YYREEE (reference sequence). Trimming took off 0 bases at V and 9 bases at J, with 13 bases between the two ends. CDR3 protein: CASSLDRQVSSPLHF. As DNA, the CDR3 is TGTGCCAGCAGCTTGGACAGGCAGGTATCTTCACCCCTCCACTTT.

This clone was detected once. The rearrangement joins TRBV7-2 to TRBJ1-2, with no clear D. Trimming stripped 1 base from V and 4 bases from J, with 4 bases between. Per germline, CDR1 SGHTA and CDR2 FQGNSA. The CDR3 loop spans 12 amino acids. The CDR3 coding sequence is TGTGCCAGCAGCTTAGACAGCTATGGCTACACCTTC. Amino acids: CASSLDSYGYTF.

The CDR3 DNA reads TGCGCCAGCAGCCCGGAGGCAGTCTACGAGCAGTACTTC. Protein: CASSPEAVYEQYF. The chain joins TRBV5-1 to TRBJ2-7, with D possibly being TRBD2 (5 bases). Germline V gene data show CDR1 as SGHRS and CDR2 as YFSETQ. The CDR3 loop spans 13 amino acids. Trimming shortened V by 4 bases and J by 3 bases, and 11 bases separated the two germline ends.

The J gene is TRBJ1-5, the V gene TRBV2, with D perhaps matching TRBD1 (5 bases). CDR1 SNHLY and CDR2 FYNNEI come from the germline V gene. V was clipped by 3 bases and J by 2 bases, with 14 bases between them. The CDR3 is made up of 16 amino acids. The CDR3, as DNA: TGTGCCAGCAGTGAGTCGCAGGGTCATGGCAATCAGCCCCAGCATTTT. It yields the protein CASSESQGHGNQPQHF.

This clone was counted a few times. V is TRBV6-1 and J is TRBJ1-1, with TRBD1 as a possible D gene (6 bases). The CDR3 contains 13 residues. V lost 4 bases and J lost 1, with 7 bases in between. Per germline, CDR1 MNHNS and CDR2 SASEGT. DNA for the CDR3: TGTGCCAGCAGTGTGGGACAGAACACTGAAGCTTTCTTT. Its protein is CASSVGQNTEAFF.

The chain has TRBV5-4 and TRBJ1-2; 7 nucleotides agree with TRBD1. This CDR3 spans 13 amino acids. V dropped 10 bases and J dropped 2; count of bases not matched to a gene: 8. CDR1 and CDR2 (germline): SGHNT, YYREEE (reference sequence). The CDR3 region has the DNA TGTGCCGGTCGGGACAGTGGGAACTATGGCTACACCTTC. Translation: CAGRDSGNYGYTF.